This T cell receptor beta chain appears in the sequencing data of a study of blood T cell repertoires in COVID-19. Study-level information: Spain, Italy and the United States supplied samples that represented acute and convalescent COVID-19. T cells, B-cell-depleted T cells, or PBMCs supplied cDNA or gDNA.

CDR1 MDHEN and CDR2 SYDVKM come from the germline V gene. The CDR3 has 19 residues. Germline trimming cut 4 bases from V and 6 bases from J; bases unmatched to any gene: 20. TCRdb's table, derived via immunoSEQ multiplex PCR, lists solely in-frame clones and lacks some. The profile covers 290,000 or so clones, with around nine tenths appearing a single time and 0.95% to 1.3% taken by the ten largest. This TCR derives from a woman aged 25 to 39 who had recovered from COVID-19. The sequencing input was PBMCs or T cells enriched from blood (not recorded which). The J gene is TRBJ1-2, the V gene TRBV28; 10 bases map to TRBD1. The CDR3 DNA follows: TGTGCCAGCAGTTACTACACAATCCATGGCTCGACAGGGGGCGATGGCTACACCTTC. Encoded protein: CASSYYTIHGSTGGDGYTF.